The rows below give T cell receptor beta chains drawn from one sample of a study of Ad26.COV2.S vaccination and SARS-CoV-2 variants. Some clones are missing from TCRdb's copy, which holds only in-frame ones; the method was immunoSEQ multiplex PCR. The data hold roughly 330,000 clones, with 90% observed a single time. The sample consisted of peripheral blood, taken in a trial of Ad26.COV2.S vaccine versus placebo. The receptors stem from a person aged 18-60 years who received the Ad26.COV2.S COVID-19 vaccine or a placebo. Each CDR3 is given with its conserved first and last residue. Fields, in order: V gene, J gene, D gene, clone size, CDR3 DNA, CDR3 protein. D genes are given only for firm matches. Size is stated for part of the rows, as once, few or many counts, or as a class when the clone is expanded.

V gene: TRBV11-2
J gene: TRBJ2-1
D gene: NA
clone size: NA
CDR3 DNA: TGTGCCAGCAGCTTAGGGTGGAGGGGAAGCTCCTACAATGAGCAGTTCTTC
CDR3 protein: CASSLGWRGSSYNEQFF

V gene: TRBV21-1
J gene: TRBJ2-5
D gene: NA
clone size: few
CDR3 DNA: TGTGCCAGCAGCAATAGCAGGACAGGGGGTCGCCAAGAGACCCAGTACTTC
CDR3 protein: CASSNSRTGGRQETQYF

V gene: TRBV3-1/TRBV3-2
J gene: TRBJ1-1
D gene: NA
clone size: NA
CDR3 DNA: TGTGCCAGCAGCCAAGATTTACCGTGGGGAAGGGACACTGAAGCTTTCTTT
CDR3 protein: CASSQDLPWGRDTEAFF

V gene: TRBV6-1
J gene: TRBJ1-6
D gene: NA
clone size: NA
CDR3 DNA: TGTGCCAGCAGTGAAGCGCCAGCGTTTAATTCACCCCTCCACTTT
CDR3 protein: CASSEAPAFNSPLHF

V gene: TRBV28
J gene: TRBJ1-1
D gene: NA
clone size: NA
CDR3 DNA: TGTGCCAGCAGTTTACTTACACTAGGGGCTGAAGCTTTCTTT
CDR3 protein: CASSLLTLGAEAFF

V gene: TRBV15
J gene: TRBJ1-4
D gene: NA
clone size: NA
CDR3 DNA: TGTGCCACCAGCAGAGAGGGCAGAGGCAATGAAAAACTGTTTTTT
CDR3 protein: CATSREGRGNEKLFF

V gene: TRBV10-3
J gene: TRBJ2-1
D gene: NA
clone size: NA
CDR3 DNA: TGTGCCATCAGTGCCCAAAGCTCCTACAATGAGCAGTTCTTC
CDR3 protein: CAISAQSSYNEQFF

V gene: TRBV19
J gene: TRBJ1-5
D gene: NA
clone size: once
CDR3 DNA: TGTGCCAGTAGTATGGGCAGGGGGCCCCAGCATTTT
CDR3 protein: CASSMGRGPQHF

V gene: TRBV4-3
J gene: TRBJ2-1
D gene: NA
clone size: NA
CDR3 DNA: TGCGCCAGCAGCCAAGATCCCGCGGACAGTCCTTTTTACAATGAGCAGTTCTTC
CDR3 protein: CASSQDPADSPFYNEQFF

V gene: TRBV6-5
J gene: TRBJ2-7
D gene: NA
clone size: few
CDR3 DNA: TGTGCCAGCAGCCCGGGACTTCCCACCCACGAGCAGTACTTC
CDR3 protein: CASSPGLPTHEQYF

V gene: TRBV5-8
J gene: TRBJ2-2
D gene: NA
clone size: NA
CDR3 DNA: TGTGCCAGCAGCGCCACCAGGGCATCCGGGGAGCTGTTTTTT
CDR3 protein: CASSATRASGELFF

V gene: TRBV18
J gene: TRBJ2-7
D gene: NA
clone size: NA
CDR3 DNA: TGTGCCAGCTCACGTTCCTACGAGCAGTACTTC
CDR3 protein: CASSRSYEQYF

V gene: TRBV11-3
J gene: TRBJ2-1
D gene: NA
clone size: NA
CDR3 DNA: TGTGCCAGCCTAAAGGAGAATACCGATGAGCAGTTCTTC
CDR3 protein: CASLKENTDEQFF

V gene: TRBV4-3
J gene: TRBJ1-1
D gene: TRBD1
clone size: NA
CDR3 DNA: TGCGCCAGCAGCCACACAGGGGAAAACACTGAAGCTTTCTTT
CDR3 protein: CASSHTGENTEAFF

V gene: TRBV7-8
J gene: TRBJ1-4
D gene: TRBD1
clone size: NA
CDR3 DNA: TGTGCCAGCAGCCCCGGGACAGTCGAAAAACTGTTTTTT
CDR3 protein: CASSPGTVEKLFF

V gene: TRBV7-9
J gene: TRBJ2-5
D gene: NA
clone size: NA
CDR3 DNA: TGTGCCAGCAGCTTGGGTCACGGGGAGACCCAGTACTTC
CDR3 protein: CASSLGHGETQYF

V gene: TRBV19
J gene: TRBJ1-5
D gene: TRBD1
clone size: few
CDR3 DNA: TGTGCCAGTACTCTCTTCTCCGGGACAGGGGATAATCAGCCCCAGCATTTT
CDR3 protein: CASTLFSGTGDNQPQHF

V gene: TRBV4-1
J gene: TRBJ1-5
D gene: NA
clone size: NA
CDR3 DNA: TGCGCCAGCAGCCATCTCGACCGGAGTAATCAGCCCCAGCATTTT
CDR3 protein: CASSHLDRSNQPQHF

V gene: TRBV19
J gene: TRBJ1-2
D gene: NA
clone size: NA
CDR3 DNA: TGTGCCAGTACTTCCAGATCTAACTATGGCTACACCTTC
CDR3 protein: CASTSRSNYGYTF

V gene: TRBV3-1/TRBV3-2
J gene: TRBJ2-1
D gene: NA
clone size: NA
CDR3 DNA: TGTGCCAGCAGCCCCGAGAGGTGGAACAATGAGCAGTTCTTC
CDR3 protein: CASSPERWNNEQFF

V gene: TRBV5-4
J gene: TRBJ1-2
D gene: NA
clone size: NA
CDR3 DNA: TGTGCCAGCAGCTTGGTTCCGGTGAATGGTGGCTACACCTTC
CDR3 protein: CASSLVPVNGGYTF

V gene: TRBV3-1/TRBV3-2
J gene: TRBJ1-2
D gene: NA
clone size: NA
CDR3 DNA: TGTGCCAGCAGCCGCCGGCCAGACACCTCTAACTATGGCTACACCTTC
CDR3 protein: CASSRRPDTSNYGYTF

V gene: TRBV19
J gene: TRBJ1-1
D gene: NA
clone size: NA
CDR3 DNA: TGTGCCAGTAACTACCGGACGGGCGTCGCAGCTTTCTTT
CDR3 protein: CASNYRTGVAAFF

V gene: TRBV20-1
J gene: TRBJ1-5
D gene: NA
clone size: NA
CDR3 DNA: TGCAGTGCTAGTACGGCACCGAGCAATCAGCCCCAGCATTTT
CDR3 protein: CSASTAPSNQPQHF

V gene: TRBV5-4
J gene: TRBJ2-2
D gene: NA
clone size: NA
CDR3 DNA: TGTGCCAGCAGCTTCACGATGGTCAGTCGGGAGCTGTTTTTT
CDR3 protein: CASSFTMVSRELFF

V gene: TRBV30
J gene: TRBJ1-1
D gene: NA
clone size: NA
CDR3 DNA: TGTGCCTGGAGTAGAGCTTTCTTT
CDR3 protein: CAWSRAFF

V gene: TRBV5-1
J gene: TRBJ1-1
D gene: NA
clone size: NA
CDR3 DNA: TGCGCCAGCAGCCAATTCGGACAGAACACTGAAGCTTTCTTT
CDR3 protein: CASSQFGQNTEAFF

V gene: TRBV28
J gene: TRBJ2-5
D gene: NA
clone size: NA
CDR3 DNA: TGTGCCAGCAGTTCCCGGGACAACCAAGAGACCCAGTACTTC
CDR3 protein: CASSSRDNQETQYF

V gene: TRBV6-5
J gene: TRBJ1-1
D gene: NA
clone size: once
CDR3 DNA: TGTGCCAGCAGTTACTCAGGTGAGAACACTGAAGCTTTCTTT
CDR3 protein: CASSYSGENTEAFF

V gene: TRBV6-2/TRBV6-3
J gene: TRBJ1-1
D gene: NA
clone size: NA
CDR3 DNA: TGTGCCAGCAGTACCCTCTCTATCGGGAACACTGAAGCTTTCTTT
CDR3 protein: CASSTLSIGNTEAFF

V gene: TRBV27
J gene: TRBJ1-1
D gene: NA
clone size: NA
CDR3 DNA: TGTGCCAGCAGTGAGGGGGGACGAGCTTTCTTT
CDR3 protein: CASSEGGRAFF

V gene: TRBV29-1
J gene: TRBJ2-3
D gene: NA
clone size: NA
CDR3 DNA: TGCAGCGTTGAAGGGAATGGAGATACGCAGTATTTT
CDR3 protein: CSVEGNGDTQYF

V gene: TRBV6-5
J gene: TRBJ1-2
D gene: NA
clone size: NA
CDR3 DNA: TGTGCCAGCAGTTACGGCAGGGGTAACTATGGCTACACCTTC
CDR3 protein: CASSYGRGNYGYTF

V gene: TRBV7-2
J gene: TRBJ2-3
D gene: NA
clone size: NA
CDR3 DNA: TGTGCCAGCAGCATGTCAGGCGTCGGCAGCCTCACAGATACGCAGTATTTT
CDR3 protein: CASSMSGVGSLTDTQYF

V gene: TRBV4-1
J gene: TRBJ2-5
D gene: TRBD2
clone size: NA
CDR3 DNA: TGCGCCAGCAGCCCCGGACGGGGGGAAGAGACCCAGTACTTC
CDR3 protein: CASSPGRGEETQYF

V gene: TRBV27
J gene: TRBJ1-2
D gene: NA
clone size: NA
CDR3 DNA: TGTGCCTCCCGAGGGGGAGCAGTACTTAACTATGGCTACACCTTC
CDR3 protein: CASRGGAVLNYGYTF

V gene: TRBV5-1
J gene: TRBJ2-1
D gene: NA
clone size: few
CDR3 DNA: TGCGCCAGCAGCTTGGCCGGGGCCTACAATGAGCAGTTCTTC
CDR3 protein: CASSLAGAYNEQFF

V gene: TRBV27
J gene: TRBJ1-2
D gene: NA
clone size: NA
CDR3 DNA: TGTGCCAGCAGTTCCACAGGGTTTGACAACTATGGCTACACCTTC
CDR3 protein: CASSSTGFDNYGYTF

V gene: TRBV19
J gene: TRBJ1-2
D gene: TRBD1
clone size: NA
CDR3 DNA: TGTGCCAGTAGTATAAGTGGACAGGGGGGCAATGGCTACACCTTC
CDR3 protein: CASSISGQGGNGYTF

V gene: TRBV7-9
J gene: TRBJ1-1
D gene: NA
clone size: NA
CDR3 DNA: TGTGCCAGCAGCTCCCCCCCGGACGAGTACACTGAAGCTTTCTTT
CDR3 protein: CASSSPPDEYTEAFF